What follows are 28 T cell receptor delta chains derived from one specimen sequenced in a study of gamma-delta T cells after stem cell transplantation (dated by TCRdb to 2016 to 2018). Library preparation was by RT-PCR. Sequencing used an Illumina MiSeq. TCRdb reprocessed the public data with the CATT caller; entries with the same nucleotide sequence were combined afterwards. The sample table holds about 1,100 delta-chain clones, of which approximately 13% were seen once. Around 32% of the sample rests with the top ten. Sequencing input: gamma-delta T cells. These TCRs come from a human donor. It is not recorded whose cells these are; they may come from a transplant donor.

This clone has just a few counts. This likely stems from a read error, as it lies one base from a far larger clone. In the same sample, other DNA sequences code for this CDR3. The V gene is TRDV2, the J gene TRDJ1; 10 bases match TRDD3. This CDR3 has 19 residues. The V gene's germline CDR1 is GEAIGNYY and CDR2 EKD. The CDR3 reads CACDTITGGLGDETDKLIF. DNA of the CDR3: TGTGCCTGCGACACCATAACCGGAGGACTGGGGGATGAAACCGATAAACTCATCTTT.

This clone is judged medium-sized. The chain links TRDV1 to TRDJ1; the D gene is possibly TRDD3 (6 bases). The CDR3 length is 19 residues. Germline V gene sequence: CDR1 TSWWSYY, CDR2 QGS. The ends were cut back, 1 base at V and 3 bases at J, with 24 bases in the middle. CDR3 sequence reads: CALGEPYSFLGQEADKLIF. The DNA of the CDR3 is TGTGCTCTTGGGGAACCCTATTCTTTCCTGGGGCAGGAGGCCGATAAACTCATCTTT.

Judged by abundance, this clone is medium-sized. The chain joins TRDV3 to TRDJ1, with D perhaps matching TRDD3 (5 bases). Trimming shortened V by 1 base and J by 2 bases, and 23 bases separated the two germline ends. CDR1 TVYSNPD and CDR2 GDNSRS come from the germline V gene (reference sequence). The CDR3 contains 17 residues. CDR3 residues: CAFTTRGPHGETDKLIF. CDR3 bases: TGTGCCTTTACAACGCGGGGCCCCCACGGGGAAACCGATAAACTCATCTTT.

This clone qualifies as medium-sized. The chain couples TRDV1 to TRDJ1, with D possibly matching TRDD2 (6 bases). CDR1 TSWWSYY and CDR2 QGS come from the germline V gene. Trimming cost V 0 bases and J 0 bases, with 26 bases left between them. The CDR3 covers 21 residues. DNA of the CDR3: TGTGCTCTTGGGGAACTTTTCTCCTACGTCCCTTGGGGCCCATACACCGATAAACTCATCTTT. Protein sequence: CALGELFSYVPWGPYTDKLIF.

By share of the sample, this clone is medium-sized. The chain joins TRDV3 to TRDJ1; 8 bases are a match to TRDD3. The germline V gene has CDR1 TVYSNPD and CDR2 GDNSRS (reference sequence). The CDR3 is 17 amino acids. V shed 3 bases, J shed 0 bases, and the junction held 15 bases outside the gene matches. CDR3 in amino acids: CAFPSLGYALYTDKLIF. CDR3 nucleotides: TGTGCCTTCCCTTCACTGGGATACGCCCTATACACCGATAAACTCATCTTT.

By proportion, this clone is large. The V call is TRDV2, the J call TRDJ1; D possibly corresponds to TRDD3 (6 bases). Germline CDR1 and CDR2: GEAIGNYY and EKD. Deletions cut 3 bases from V and 0 bases from J, with 19 bases between. The CDR3 extends over 17 amino acids. The CDR3: CACDSLSAGDYTDKLIF. The CDR3 DNA reads TGTGCCTGTGACTCCTTGTCTGCTGGGGACTACACCGATAAACTCATCTTT.

V is TRDV1 and J is TRDJ1; a weak D match, TRDD3 (5 bases). The germline V gene encodes CDR1 TSWWSYY and CDR2 QGS. Deletions cut 3 bases from V and 7 bases from J, with 15 bases between. This CDR3 comprises 14 residues. This chain's CDR3 is CALGDPIRLGKLIF. The CDR3 coding sequence is TGTGCTCTTGGGGACCCAATACGCCTCGGTAAACTCATCTTT.

This clone is large within its sample. The same CDR3 can be traced to other DNA sequences in this sample. V and J are TRDV2 and TRDJ1, with D perhaps TRDD3 (6 bases). V lost 3 bases and J 0 bases, leaving 22 bases between the germline ends. The CDR3 runs to 18 residues. CDR1 is GEAIGNYY and CDR2 is EKD in the germline V gene. CDR3 loop: CACDPVLGIEPDTDKLIF. The DNA for the CDR3 is TGTGCCTGTGACCCCGTACTGGGAATCGAGCCTGACACCGATAAACTCATCTTT.

Remarks on this clone: A read error is the likely source, as a far larger clone sits one nucleotide away. Within the sample, other DNA sequences also encode this same CDR3. The V call is TRDV2, the J call TRDJ1; 8 bases align to TRDD3. CDR3 size: 20 residues. Germline V gives CDR1 GEAIGNYY, CDR2 EKD. The CDR3 here is CACDTIRTGGPLHDTDKLIF. CDR3 bases: TGCGCCTGTGACACAATCCGTACTGGGGGTCCCCTACATGACACCGATAAACTCATCTTT.

This clone was found a few times. A far larger clone lies a single base away; this is likely a read error. The rearrangement uses TRDV2 and TRDJ1, with 10 bases aligning to TRDD3. Germline V gene lookup returns CDR1 GEAIGNYY and CDR2 EKD. Losses at the gene ends were 3 bases for V and 1 base for J; bases not matched to a gene: 13. The CDR3 runs to 18 residues. The CDR3 here is CACDALTLGDTATDKLIF. The CDR3 nucleotides read TGTGCCTGTGACGCCCTTACCTTGGGGGATACCGCCACCGATAAACTCATCTTT.

Comment on this clone: With a far larger clone one base away, a read error is the likely cause. The chain couples TRDV1 to TRDJ1, with a possible D match to TRDD3 (6 bases). Germline-derived CDR1 and CDR2 are TSWWSYY and QGS. There are 13 residues in the CDR3. CDR3: CAPGELRTGKLIF. The CDR3 DNA reads as TGTGCTCCTGGGGAACTCAGAACGGGTAAACTCATCTTT.

This clone is categorized as large. The chain couples TRDV2 to TRDJ1; 9 bases map to TRDD3. Per germline, CDR1 GEAIGNYY and CDR2 EKD. V dropped 0 bases and J dropped 0; count of bases not matched to a gene: 10. The CDR3 is 18 amino acids. The CDR3 DNA is TGTGCCTGTGACACCATTCCACTGGGGGACCAGTACACCGATAAACTCATCTTT. Encoded protein: CACDTIPLGDQYTDKLIF.

The table lists this clone with a few counts. A far larger clone is off by one base, so a read error is likely. This chain joins TRDV2 and TRDJ1, with 13 bases identical to TRDD3. Germline assignment: CDR1 GEAIGNYY and CDR2 EKD. The CDR3 is 18 amino acids. The V gene end was trimmed by 5 bases and the J gene end by 3 bases; junction bases not matched to a gene: 14. The chain's CDR3 is CACVAVLGDTQGPDKLIF. The CDR3 region has the DNA TGTGCCTGTGTCGCCGTACTGGGGGATACGCAAGGGCCCGATAAACTCATCTTT.

By share, this clone counts as large. V gene TRDV2 combines with J gene TRDJ3; TRDD3 matches at 10 bases. J lost 0 bases, V lost 0 bases, and 10 bases had no gene match. CDR3 size: 21 residues. Germline V gives CDR1 GEAIGNYY, CDR2 EKD. The CDR3 here is CACDTAEGDTLRSWDTRQMFF. CDR3 sequence (DNA): TGTGCCTGTGACACCGCAGAGGGGGATACGTTACGCTCCTGGGACACCCGACAGATGTTTTTC.

In its sample, this clone was seen a few times. In nucleotides, the CDR3 is TGTGCCTACACACTGGGGGATACGACCGATAAACTCATCTTT. It translates to CAYTLGDTTDKLIF. This chain joins TRDV3 and TRDJ1, with 13 bases matching TRDD3. The CDR3 consists of 14 residues. V lost 4 bases, J lost 2 bases, and 4 bases stayed unmatched. CDR1 and CDR2 from the germline V gene are TVYSNPD and GDNSRS (reference sequence).

About this clone itself: A read error is likely here: a far larger clone is one base away. This specimen includes other DNA sequences encoding the same CDR3. The V call is TRDV1, the J call TRDJ1; a possible D gene is TRDD3 (6 bases). The CDR3 loop spans 24 amino acids. Germline loops: CDR1 TSWWSYY, CDR2 QGS. CDR3 protein: CALGENSYHSHGGPFFLYTDKLIF. CDR3 coding DNA: TGTGCTCTTGGGGAAAATTCGTATCACTCCCACGGGGGACCCTTCTTTCTGTACACCGACAAACTCATCTTT.

Relative to its sample, this clone is medium-sized. The rearrangement uses TRDV2 and TRDJ1; D not resolved. CDR3 length: 17 residues. Trimming stripped 7 bases from V and 3 bases from J, with 26 bases between. Germline V lookup: CDR1 GEAIGNYY, CDR2 EKD. CDR3 DNA sequence: TGTGCCTGCTCCGCTGTCTCCTCTCCCAGGGAGGCCGATAAACTCATCTTT. Protein: CACSAVSSPREADKLIF.

This clone showed up just a few times. A read error is the likely source, as a far larger clone sits one nucleotide away. The chain joins TRDV2 to TRDJ3, with 7 bases that match TRDD3. The CDR3 contains 17 residues. Germline CDR1 GEAIGNYY, CDR2 EKD. The CDR3 region has the DNA TGTGCCTGTGACACCATCCGGGGAGACTGGGGCACCCGACAGATGTTTTTC. Its protein product is CACDTIRGDWGTRQMFF.

In its sample, this clone is large (0.1 to 1%). Other DNA sequences in the sample encode the same CDR3. CDR3 sequence: CALGELKPPLPRTGGYWGTDKLIF. CDR3 bases: TGTGCTCTTGGGGAACTTAAGCCCCCCCTTCCTAGGACTGGGGGATATTGGGGCACCGATAAACTCATCTTT. The rearrangement joins TRDV1 to TRDJ1; 11 nucleotides agree with TRDD3. CDR1 and CDR2 from the germline V gene are TSWWSYY and QGS. V lost 0 bases and J lost 1; bases outside the gene matches: 25. CDR3 length equals 24 residues.

Notes on this clone: It may be a read error: a sequence one base away is much more abundant. V usage is TRDV2 and J usage is TRDJ1; 8 positions agree with TRDD3. The CDR3 is 26 residues long. Germline-derived CDR1 and CDR2 are GEAIGNYY and EKD. With V trimmed by 1 base and J by 0 bases, 36 bases remained unmatched. The CDR3 DNA reads TGTGCCTGTGACACGCTCGCTACTTCCCGACGAAGTGGGGGATTTCTCGGAAAGGAGTACACCGATAAACTCATCTTT. Translating it yields CACDTLATSRRSGGFLGKEYTDKLIF.

Comment on this clone: Just one base apart from a much larger clone, this may be a read error. V is TRDV2 and J is TRDJ1; TRDD3 matches 8 bases. The CDR3 totals 24 residues. Germline CDR1 is GEAIGNYY and CDR2 is EKD. The junction had 33 bases not matched to a gene; V was cut back by 4 bases and J by 0 bases. The CDR3 DNA reads TGTGCCTGTGAAGGGCCTCCTACTGGGGGTCCCCGGACCGAAGTCGGGGGGAACACCGATAAACTCATCTTT. Residues: CACEGPPTGGPRTEVGGNTDKLIF.

In its sample, this clone ranks as medium-sized. The chain recombines TRDV2 with TRDJ1; the match to TRDD3 covers 7 bases. The germline CDR1 and CDR2 sequences are GEAIGNYY and EKD. CDR3 size: 16 residues. V shed 3 bases and J 1 base; nucleotides not matched to a gene: 10. The CDR3 loop reads CACDLLGISGTDKLIF. CDR3 in DNA: TGTGCCTGTGACTTACTGGGGATCTCGGGCACCGATAAACTCATCTTT.

Note on this clone: This is likely an artifact of a read error, given a far larger clone one base away. This CDR3 is also generated by other DNA sequences in the sample. This sequence joins TRDV2 and TRDJ2; 12 bases align to TRDD3. The CDR3 runs 26 residues. Trimming took 2 bases from V and 0 from J; bases not matched to a gene: 30. CDR1 is GEAIGNYY and CDR2 is EKD in the germline V gene. The CDR3 DNA sequence: TGTGCCTGTGACAAGGTACCCTCAACTGGGGGATACCCGGTAGGGAGAACTCACACTTTGACAGCACAACTCTTCTTT. Amino acid sequence: CACDKVPSTGGYPVGRTHTLTAQLFF.

This clone turned up a few times. This sequence is one base from a far larger clone and is likely a read error. The rearrangement joins TRDV1 to TRDJ1; D is possibly TRDD2 or TRDD3 (7 bases each). CDR1 and CDR2 from the germline V gene are TSWWSYY and QGS. Trimming removed 0 bases from V and 1 base from J, with 33 bases in between. CDR3 size: 23 residues. This CDR3 reads CALGELGTLPKSDWGPCTDKLIF. The DNA for the CDR3 is TGTGCTCTTGGGGAACTAGGGACTCTTCCTAAGTCTGACTGGGGCCCTTGCACCGATAAACTCATCTTT.

This clone was found a few times. A single base is all that separates this from a far larger clone, so a read error is likely. The chain is built from TRDV2 and TRDJ3, with D possibly being TRDD3 (6 bases). The V gene's germline CDR1 is GEAIGNYY and CDR2 EKD. This CDR3 has 18 residues. CDR3 bases: TGTGCCTGTGGCACCGTTGGGGATTTGTCCTGGGACACCCGACAGATGTTTTTC. It specifies CACGTVGDLSWDTRQMFF.

This clone has a handful of counts. One base separates it from a far larger clone, so it is likely a read error. The chain uses TRDV2 and TRDJ1; 9 bases line up with TRDD3. The V segment lost 0 bases and the J segment 2 bases; nucleotides outside the gene matches: 3. The germline V gene has CDR1 GEAIGNYY and CDR2 EKD. This CDR3 comprises 15 residues. In nucleotides, the CDR3 is TGTGCCTGTGACACCTGGGGGATAGCTACCGATAAACTCATCTTT. This encodes CACDTWGIATDKLIF.

In the case of this clone: It differs at one base from a far larger clone, so likely a read error. The V gene is TRDV2, the J gene TRDJ3; 12 bases are a match to TRDD3. The CDR3 runs to 25 residues. The germline gives CDR1 GEAIGNYY, CDR2 EKD. This CDR3 is CARDTRERYYWGIPPRSWDTRQMFF. The CDR3 region has the DNA TGTGCCCGTGACACAAGAGAAAGGTACTACTGGGGGATACCTCCACGCTCCTGGGACACCCGACAGATGTTTTTC.

This clone came up a few times. A far larger clone is only one base removed, so a read error is likely. Other DNA sequences of this sample code for an identical CDR3. The rearrangement joins TRDV1 to TRDJ1; 10 positions match TRDD3. Germline V gene lookup returns CDR1 TSWWSYY and CDR2 QGS. CDR3 size: 21 residues. Trimming removed 5 bases from V and 0 bases from J; junction bases left unmatched: 21. The CDR3 is CALGPPLAQIGTGGYTDKLIF. For the CDR3, the DNA is TGTGCTCTTGGGCCCCCCTTGGCCCAAATTGGTACTGGGGGATACACCGATAAACTCATCTTT.